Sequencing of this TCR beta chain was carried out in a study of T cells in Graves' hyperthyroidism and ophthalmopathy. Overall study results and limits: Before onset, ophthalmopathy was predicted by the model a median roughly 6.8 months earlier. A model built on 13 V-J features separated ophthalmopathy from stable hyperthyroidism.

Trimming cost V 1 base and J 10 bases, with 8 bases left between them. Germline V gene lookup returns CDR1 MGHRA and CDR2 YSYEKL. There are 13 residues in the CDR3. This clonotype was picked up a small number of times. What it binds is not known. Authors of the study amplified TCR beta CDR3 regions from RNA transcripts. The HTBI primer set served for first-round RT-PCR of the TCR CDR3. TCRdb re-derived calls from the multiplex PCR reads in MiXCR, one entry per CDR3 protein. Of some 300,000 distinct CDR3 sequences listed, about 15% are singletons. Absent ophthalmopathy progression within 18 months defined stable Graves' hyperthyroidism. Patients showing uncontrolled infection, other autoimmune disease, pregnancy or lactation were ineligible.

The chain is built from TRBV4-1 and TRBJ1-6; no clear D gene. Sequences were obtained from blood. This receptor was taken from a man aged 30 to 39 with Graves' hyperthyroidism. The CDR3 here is CASSQVSRSPLHF. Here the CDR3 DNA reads TGCGCCAGCAGCCAAGTAAGCCGCTCACCCCTCCACTTT.